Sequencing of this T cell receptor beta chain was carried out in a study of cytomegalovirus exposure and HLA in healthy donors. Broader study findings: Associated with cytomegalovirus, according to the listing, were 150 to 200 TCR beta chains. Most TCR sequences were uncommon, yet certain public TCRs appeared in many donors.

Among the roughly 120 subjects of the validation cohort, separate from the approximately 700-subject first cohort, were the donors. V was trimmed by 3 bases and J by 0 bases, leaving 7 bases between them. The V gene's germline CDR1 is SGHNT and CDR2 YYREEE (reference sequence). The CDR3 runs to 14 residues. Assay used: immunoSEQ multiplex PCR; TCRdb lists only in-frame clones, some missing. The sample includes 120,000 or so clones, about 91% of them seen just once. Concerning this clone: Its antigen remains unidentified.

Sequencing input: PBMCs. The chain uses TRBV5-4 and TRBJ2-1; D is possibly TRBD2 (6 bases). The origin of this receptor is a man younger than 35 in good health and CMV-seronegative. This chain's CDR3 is CASSSRDSYNEQFF. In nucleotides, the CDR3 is TGTGCCAGCAGCTCGCGGGACTCCTACAATGAGCAGTTCTTC.